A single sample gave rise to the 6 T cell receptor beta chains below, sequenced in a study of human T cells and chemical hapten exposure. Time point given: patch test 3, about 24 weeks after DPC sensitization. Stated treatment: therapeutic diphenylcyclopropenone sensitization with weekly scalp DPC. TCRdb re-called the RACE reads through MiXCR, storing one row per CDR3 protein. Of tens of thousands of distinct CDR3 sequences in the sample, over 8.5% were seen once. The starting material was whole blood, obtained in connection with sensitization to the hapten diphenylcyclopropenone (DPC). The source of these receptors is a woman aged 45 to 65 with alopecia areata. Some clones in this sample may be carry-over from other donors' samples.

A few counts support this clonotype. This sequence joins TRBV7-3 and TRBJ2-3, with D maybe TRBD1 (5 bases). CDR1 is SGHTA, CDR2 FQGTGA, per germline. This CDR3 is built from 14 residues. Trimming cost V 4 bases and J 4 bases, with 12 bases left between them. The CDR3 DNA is TGTGCCAGCAGCTCCAGGGTTTCTCCAGATACGCAGTATTTT. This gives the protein CASSSRVSPDTQYF.

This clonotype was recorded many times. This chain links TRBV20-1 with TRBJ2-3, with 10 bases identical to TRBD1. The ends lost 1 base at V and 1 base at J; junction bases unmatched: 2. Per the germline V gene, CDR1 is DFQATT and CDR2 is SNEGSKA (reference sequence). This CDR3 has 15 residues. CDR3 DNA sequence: TGCAGTGCTAGAGGCGGGACAGGGGGCACAGATACGCAGTATTTT. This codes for CSARGGTGGTDTQYF.

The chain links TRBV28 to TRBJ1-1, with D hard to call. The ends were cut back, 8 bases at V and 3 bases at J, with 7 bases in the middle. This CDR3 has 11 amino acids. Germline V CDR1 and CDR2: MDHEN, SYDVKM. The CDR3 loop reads CASGSYTEAFF. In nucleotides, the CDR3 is TGTGCCAGCGGTTCTTACACTGAAGCTTTCTTT.

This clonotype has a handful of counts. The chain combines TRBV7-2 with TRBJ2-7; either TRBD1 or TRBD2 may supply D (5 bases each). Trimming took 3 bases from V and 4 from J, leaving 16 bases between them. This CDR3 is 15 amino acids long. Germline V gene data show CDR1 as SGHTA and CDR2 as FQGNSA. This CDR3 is CASSFSTVWGYEQYF. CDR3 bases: TGTGCCAGCAGCTTTAGTACGGTTTGGGGGTACGAGCAGTACTTC.

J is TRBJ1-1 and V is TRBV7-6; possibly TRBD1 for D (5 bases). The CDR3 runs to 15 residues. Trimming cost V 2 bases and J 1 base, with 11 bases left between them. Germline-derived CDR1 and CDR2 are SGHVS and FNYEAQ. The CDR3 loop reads CASSLFQGPNTEAFF. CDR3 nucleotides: TGTGCCAGCAGCTTATTCCAGGGCCCGAACACTGAAGCTTTCTTT. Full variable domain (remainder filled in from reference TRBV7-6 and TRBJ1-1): GAGVSQSPRYKVTKRGQDVALRCDPISGHVSLYWYRQALGQGPEFLTYFNYEAQQDKSGLPNDRFSAERPEGSISTLTIQRTEQRDSAMYRCASSLFQGPNTEAFFGQGTRLTVV.

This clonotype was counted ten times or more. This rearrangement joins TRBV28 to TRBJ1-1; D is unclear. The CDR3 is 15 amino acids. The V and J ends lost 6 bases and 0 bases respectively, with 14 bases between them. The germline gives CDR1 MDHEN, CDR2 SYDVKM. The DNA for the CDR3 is TGTGCCAGCAGGCCCTCGGATAGGCTGAACACTGAAGCTTTCTTT. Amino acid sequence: CASRPSDRLNTEAFF.